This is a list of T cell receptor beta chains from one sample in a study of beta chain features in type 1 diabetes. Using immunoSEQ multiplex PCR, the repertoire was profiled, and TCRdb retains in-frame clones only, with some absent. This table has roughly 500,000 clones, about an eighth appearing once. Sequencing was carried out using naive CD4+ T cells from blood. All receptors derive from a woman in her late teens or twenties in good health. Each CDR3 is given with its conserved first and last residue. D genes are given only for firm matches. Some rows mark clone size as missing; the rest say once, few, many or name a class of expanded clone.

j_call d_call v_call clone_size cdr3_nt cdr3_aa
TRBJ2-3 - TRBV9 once TGTGCCAGCAGCGTAATTCCGGGAGATACGCAGTATTTT CASSVIPGDTQYF
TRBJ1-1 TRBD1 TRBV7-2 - TGTGCCAGCAGCCCATCGACAGGGAGGGGCACTGAAGCTTTCTTT CASSPSTGRGTEAFF
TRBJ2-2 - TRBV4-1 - TGCGCCAGCAGCCAAGAGTACTGGAACACCGGGGAGCTGTTTTTT CASSQEYWNTGELFF
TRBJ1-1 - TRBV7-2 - TGTGCCAGCAGCCCCCCTCCGGGGTACACTGAAGCTTTCTTT CASSPPPGYTEAFF
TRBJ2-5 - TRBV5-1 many TGCGCCAGCAGCTTGGCCGTCGGCGGGCAAGAGACCCAGTACTTC CASSLAVGGQETQYF
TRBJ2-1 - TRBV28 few TGCGCCAGCAGTTTATGGGGCAGACATACATACAATGAGCAGTTCTTC CASSLWGRHTYNEQFF
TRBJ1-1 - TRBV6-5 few TGTGCCAGCAGTTACTCTCCAGGGAACACTGAAGCTTTCTTT CASSYSPGNTEAFF
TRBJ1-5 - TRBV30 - TGTGCCTGGAGTGTAAAGGGACGTACCGCTCAGCCCCAGCATTTT CAWSVKGRTAQPQHF
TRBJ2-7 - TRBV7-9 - TGTGCCAGCAGCTTTTCCAGGGACGAGCAGTACTTC CASSFSRDEQYF
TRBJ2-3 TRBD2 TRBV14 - TGTGCCAGCAGCCAAGATTCTGGTAGCGGGGGCTTCGCGACAGATACGCAGTATTTT CASSQDSGSGGFATDTQYF
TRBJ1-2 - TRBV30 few TGTGCCTGGAGTGTCGGACAGTGGATCTATGGCTACACCTTC CAWSVGQWIYGYTF
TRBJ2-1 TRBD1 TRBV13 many TGTGCCAGCAGCTTAGCCTGGGACAGGGTTGAAGATGAGCAGTTCTTC CASSLAWDRVEDEQFF
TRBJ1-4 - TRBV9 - TGTGCCAGCAGCGTAGTCCCGGGAAGACCCCCACAGTTTTTT CASSVVPGRPPQFF
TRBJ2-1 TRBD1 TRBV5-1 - TGCGCCAGCAGCTTGTCGCCAGGGGGATCCGATGAGCAGTTCTTC CASSLSPGGSDEQFF
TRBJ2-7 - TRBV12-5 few TGTGCTAGTGGTTTCGGGAATCTCTACGGGCAGTACTTC CASGFGNLYGQYF
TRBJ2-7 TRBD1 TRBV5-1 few TGCGCCAGCAGCTCGGGACAGTTTAACGAGCAGTACTTC CASSSGQFNEQYF
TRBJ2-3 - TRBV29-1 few TGCAGCGTTGAGGTGCGTGCACAATCCACAGATACGCAGTATTTT CSVEVRAQSTDTQYF
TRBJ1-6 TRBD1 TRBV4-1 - TGCGCCAGCAGCCAAGGACAGGGGCCGAGGGCACCCCTCCACTTT CASSQGQGPRAPLHF
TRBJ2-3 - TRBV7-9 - TGTGCCAGCAGCTCCCGGGGTGGGATGGAAGATACGCAGTATTTT CASSSRGGMEDTQYF
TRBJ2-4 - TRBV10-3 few TGTGCCATCAGCCAGGGTCTAGCCAAAAACATTCAGTACTTC CAISQGLAKNIQYF
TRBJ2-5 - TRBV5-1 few TGCGCCAGCAGCTTGGCCGCGGACGGGGGAGAGACCCAGTACTTC CASSLAADGGETQYF
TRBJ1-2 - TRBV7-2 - TGTGCCAGCAGCTTACTCTATGGCTACACCTTC CASSLLYGYTF
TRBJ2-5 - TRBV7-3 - TGTGCCAGCAGCTGGGGGCCTAGTAAAGAGACCCAGTACTTC CASSWGPSKETQYF
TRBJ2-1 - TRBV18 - TGTGCCAGCTCACCACTAGCGGCCCGCTGGGATGAGCAGTTCTTC CASSPLAARWDEQFF
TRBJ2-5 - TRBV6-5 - TGTGCCAGCAGTTCACAGGGTCCCGAAGAGACCCAGTACTTC CASSSQGPEETQYF
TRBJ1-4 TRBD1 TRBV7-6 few TGTGCCAGCAGCGGAAGGACAGGGTTGGGCGTAAATGAAAAACTGTTTTTT CASSGRTGLGVNEKLFF
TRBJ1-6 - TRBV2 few TGTGCCAGCAGTGGGGAGGGGGAGGCTTCACCCCTCCACTTT CASSGEGEASPLHF
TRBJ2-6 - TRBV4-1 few TGCGCCAGCAGCCTGGAGGGCCGTAGCTCTGGGGCCAACGTCCTGACTTTC CASSLEGRSSGANVLTF
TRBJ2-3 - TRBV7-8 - TGTGCCAGCAGCCTCCACGGTGACACCGCTTTAACAGATACGCAGTATTTT CASSLHGDTALTDTQYF
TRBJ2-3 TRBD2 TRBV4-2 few TGTGCCAGCAGCAAAGGACTAGCGAGCACAGATACGCAGTATTTT CASSKGLASTDTQYF
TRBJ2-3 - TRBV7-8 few TGTGCCAGCAGGCAAGCGGCAGATACGCAGTATTTT CASRQAADTQYF
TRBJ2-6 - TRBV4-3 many TGCGCCAGCAGCCAGCAAACTGGGGCCAACGTCCTGACTTTC CASSQQTGANVLTF
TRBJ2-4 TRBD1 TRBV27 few TGTGCCAGCAGTTTGGACAGGGTACTAGCCAAAAACATTCAGTACTTC CASSLDRVLAKNIQYF
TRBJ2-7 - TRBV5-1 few TGCGCCAGCAGTTCAAGCTCCTACGAGCAGTACTTC CASSSSSYEQYF
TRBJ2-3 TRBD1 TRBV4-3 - TGCGCCAGCAGCCAGGATTCCAGGGGGCGGGCAGATACGCAGTATTTT CASSQDSRGRADTQYF
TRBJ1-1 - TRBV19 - TGTGCCAGTAGTACGGGGTATACTGAAGCTTTCTTT CASSTGYTEAFF
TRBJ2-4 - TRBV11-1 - TGTGCCAGCAGTTCCACTAACATTCAGTACTTC CASSSTNIQYF
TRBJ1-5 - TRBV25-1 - TGTGCCAGCAGGGGTCAGGGGCATCAGCCCCAGCATTTT CASRGQGHQPQHF
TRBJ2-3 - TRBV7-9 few TGTGCCAGCAGCCTATTATTTGGTATGAGAGATACGCAGTATTTT CASSLLFGMRDTQYF
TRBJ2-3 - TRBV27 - TGTGCCAGCAGCTCAGGACGGCGAAGCACAGATACGCAGTATTTT CASSSGRRSTDTQYF
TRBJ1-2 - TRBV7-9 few TGTGCCAGCAGCTTAGCGGAGTATGGCTACACCTTC CASSLAEYGYTF
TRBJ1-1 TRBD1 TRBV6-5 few TGTGCCAGTGTCGGGAGGGACAGATTGACCACTGAAGCTTTCTTT CASVGRDRLTTEAFF
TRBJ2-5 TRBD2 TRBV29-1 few TGCAGCGGACGGGAGGCCCAGGAGACCCAGTACTTC CSGREAQETQYF
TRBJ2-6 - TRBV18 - TGTGCCAGCTCACCAGGAACAAGCTCTGGGGCCAACGTCCTGACTTTC CASSPGTSSGANVLTF
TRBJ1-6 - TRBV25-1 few TGTGCCAGCAGTAGTAATTCACCCCTCCACTTT CASSSNSPLHF
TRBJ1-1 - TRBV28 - TGTGCCAGCAGCGACCTCAGAAGCAACACTGAAGCTTTCTTT CASSDLRSNTEAFF
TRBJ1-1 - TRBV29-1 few TGCAGCGTTGATGCCGGACAGAAGAACACTGAAGCTTTCTTT CSVDAGQKNTEAFF
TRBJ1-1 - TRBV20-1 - TGCAGTGCTAAAGGGGGGACTGAAGCTTTCTTT CSAKGGTEAFF
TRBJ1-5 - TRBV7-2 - TGTGCCAGCAGCTTAGTACGTGTCAGCGATCAGCCCCAGCATTTT CASSLVRVSDQPQHF
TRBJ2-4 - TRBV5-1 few TGCGCCAGCAGCTTGGAAGGGGCACGAAACATTCAGTACTTC CASSLEGARNIQYF
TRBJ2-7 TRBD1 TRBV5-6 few TGTGCCAGCAGCTTGTGGGGCAGGGGGCTCTACGAGCAGTACTTC CASSLWGRGLYEQYF
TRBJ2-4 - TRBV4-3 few TGCGCCAGCAGCCTTTCTCCCGGGAGCATAATTCAGTACTTC CASSLSPGSIIQYF
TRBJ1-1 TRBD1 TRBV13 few TGTGCCAGCACCCGGGGGACGAAGACAGGGGTCGGCACTGAAGCTTTCTTT CASTRGTKTGVGTEAFF
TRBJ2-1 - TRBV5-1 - TGCGCCAGCAGCTTGGCTGTGGCGAATGAGCAGTTCTTC CASSLAVANEQFF
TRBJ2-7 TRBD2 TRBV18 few TGTGCCAGCTCACCGAGGACTAGCGGGAGTGAGAGCTCCTACGAGCAGTACTTC CASSPRTSGSESSYEQYF
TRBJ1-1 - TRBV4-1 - TGCGCCAGCAGCCGGGGACCGAACACTGAAGCTTTCTTT CASSRGPNTEAFF